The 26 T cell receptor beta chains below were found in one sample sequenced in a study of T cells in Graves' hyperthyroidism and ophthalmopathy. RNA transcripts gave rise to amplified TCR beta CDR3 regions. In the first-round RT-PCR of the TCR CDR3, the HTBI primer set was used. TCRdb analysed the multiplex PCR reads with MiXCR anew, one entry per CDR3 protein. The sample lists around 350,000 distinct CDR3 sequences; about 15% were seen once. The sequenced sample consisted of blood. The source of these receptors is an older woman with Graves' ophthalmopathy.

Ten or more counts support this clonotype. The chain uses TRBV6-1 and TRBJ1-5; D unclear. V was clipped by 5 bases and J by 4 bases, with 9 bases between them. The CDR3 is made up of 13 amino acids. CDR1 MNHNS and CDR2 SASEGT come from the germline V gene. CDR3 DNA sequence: TGTGCCAGCAGTTGGGAGGAGAATCAGCCCCAGCATTTT. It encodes CASSWEENQPQHF.

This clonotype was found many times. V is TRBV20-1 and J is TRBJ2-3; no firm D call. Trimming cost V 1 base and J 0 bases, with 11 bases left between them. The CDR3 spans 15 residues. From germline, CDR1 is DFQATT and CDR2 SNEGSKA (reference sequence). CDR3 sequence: CSARGLLQSTDTQYF. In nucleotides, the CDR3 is TGCAGTGCTAGAGGCCTTCTTCAAAGCACAGATACGCAGTATTTT.

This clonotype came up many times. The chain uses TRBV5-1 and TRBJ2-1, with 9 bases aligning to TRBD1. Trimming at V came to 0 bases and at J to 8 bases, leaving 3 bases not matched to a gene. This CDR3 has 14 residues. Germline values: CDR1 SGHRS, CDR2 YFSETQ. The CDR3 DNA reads TGCGCCAGCAGCTTGGGGGGACAGGGCTATGAGCAGTTCTTC. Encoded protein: CASSLGGQGYEQFF.

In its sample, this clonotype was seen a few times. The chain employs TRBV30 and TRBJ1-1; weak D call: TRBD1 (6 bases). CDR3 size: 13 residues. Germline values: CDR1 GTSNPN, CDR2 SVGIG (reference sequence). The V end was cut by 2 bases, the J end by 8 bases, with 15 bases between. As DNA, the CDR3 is TGTGCCTGGAGTACGGGGGCTTGGGCGGAAGCTTTCTTT. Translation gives CAWSTGAWAEAFF.

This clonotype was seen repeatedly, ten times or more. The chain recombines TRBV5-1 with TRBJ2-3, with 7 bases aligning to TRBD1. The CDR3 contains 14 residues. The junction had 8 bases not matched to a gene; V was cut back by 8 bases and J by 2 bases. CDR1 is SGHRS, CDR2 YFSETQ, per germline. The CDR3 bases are TGCGCCAGTAACCGGGACAGCCACACAGATACGCAGTATTTT. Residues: CASNRDSHTDTQYF.

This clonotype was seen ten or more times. The CDR3 reads CASSSQAGGSYNEQFF. For the CDR3, the DNA is TGCGCCAGCAGCTCCCAGGCGGGAGGGTCCTACAATGAGCAGTTCTTC. The chain links TRBV5-1 to TRBJ2-1; 9 bases match TRBD2. This CDR3 region has 16 residues. The V gene end was trimmed by 3 bases and the J gene end by 1 base; junction bases not matched to a gene: 5. Germline V gives CDR1 SGHRS, CDR2 YFSETQ. The variable domain in full, with the rest retrieved from reference TRBV5-1 and TRBJ2-1, is KAGVTQTPRYLIKTRGQQVTLSCSPISGHRSVSWYQQTPGQGLQFLFEYFSETQRNKGNFPGRFSGRQFSNSRSEMNVSTLELGDSALYLCASSSQAGGSYNEQFFGPGTRLTVL.

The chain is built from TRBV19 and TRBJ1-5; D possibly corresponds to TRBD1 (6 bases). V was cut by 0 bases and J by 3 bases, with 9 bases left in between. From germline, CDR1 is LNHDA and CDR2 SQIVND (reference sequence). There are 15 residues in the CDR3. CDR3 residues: CASSIDAGVNQPQHF. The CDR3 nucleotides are TGTGCCAGTAGTATAGATGCAGGGGTCAATCAGCCCCAGCATTTT.

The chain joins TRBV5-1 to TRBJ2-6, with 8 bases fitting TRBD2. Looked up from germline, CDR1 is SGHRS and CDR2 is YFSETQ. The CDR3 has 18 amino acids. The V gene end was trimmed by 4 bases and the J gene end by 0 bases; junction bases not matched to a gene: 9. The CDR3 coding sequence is TGCGCCAGCAGCCGGGGGGGGGGCCCAGACTCTGGGGCCAACGTCCTGACTTTC. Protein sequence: CASSRGGGPDSGANVLTF.

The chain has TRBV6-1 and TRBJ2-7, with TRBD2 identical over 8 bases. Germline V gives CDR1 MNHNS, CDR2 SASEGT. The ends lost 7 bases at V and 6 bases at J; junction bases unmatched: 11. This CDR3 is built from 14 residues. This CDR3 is CASTREGRAGEQYF. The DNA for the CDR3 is TGTGCCAGCACCCGGGAGGGCAGGGCGGGCGAGCAGTACTTC.

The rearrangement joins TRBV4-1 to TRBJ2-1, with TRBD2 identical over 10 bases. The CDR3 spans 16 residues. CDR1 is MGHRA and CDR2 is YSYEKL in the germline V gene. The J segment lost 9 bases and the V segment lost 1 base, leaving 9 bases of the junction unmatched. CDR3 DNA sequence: TGCGCCAGCAGCCAAGTTAGAGCGGGAGGGAACAGTGAGCAGTTCTTC. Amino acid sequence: CASSQVRAGGNSEQFF.

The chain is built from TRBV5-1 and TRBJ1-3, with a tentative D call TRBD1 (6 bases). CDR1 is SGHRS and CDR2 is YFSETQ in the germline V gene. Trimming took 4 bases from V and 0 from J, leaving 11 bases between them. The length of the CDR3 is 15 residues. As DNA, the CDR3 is TGCGCCAGCAGCATGGGACACTCCTCTGGAAACACCATATATTTT. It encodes CASSMGHSSGNTIYF.

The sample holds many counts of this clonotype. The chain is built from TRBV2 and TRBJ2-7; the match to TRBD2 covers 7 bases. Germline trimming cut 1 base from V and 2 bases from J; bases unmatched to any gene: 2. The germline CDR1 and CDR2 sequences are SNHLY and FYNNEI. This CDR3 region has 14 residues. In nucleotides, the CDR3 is TGTGCCAGCAGTGAAGTGGCGGGAGCCTACGAGCAGTACTTC. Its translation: CASSEVAGAYEQYF.

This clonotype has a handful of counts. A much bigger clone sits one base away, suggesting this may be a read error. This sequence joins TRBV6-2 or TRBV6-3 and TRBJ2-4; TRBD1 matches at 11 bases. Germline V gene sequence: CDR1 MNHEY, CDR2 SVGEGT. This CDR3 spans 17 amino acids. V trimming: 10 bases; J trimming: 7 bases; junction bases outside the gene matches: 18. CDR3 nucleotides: TGTGCCATCAGCCCTTTACCGGGACAGGGGGAACGGAACATTCAGTACTTC. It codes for CAISPLPGQGERNIQYF.

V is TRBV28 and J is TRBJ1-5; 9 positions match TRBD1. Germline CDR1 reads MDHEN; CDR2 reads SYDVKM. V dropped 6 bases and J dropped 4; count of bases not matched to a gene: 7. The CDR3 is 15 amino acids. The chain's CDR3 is CASSPDRGQNQPQHF. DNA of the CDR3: TGTGCCAGCAGCCCGGACAGGGGACAGAATCAGCCCCAGCATTTT.

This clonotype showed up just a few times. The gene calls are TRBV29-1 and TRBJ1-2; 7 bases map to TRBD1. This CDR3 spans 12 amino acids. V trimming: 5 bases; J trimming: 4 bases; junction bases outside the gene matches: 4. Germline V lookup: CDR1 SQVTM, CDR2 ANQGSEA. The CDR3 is CSVPRGAYGYTF. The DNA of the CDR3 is TGCAGCGTTCCCAGGGGGGCCTATGGCTACACCTTC.

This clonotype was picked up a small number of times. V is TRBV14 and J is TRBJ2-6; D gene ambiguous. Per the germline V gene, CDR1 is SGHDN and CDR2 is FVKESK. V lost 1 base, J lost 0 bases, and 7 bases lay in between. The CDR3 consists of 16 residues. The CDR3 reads CASSQGRYSGANVLTF. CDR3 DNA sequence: TGTGCCAGCAGCCAAGGACGCTACTCTGGGGCCAACGTCCTGACTTTC.

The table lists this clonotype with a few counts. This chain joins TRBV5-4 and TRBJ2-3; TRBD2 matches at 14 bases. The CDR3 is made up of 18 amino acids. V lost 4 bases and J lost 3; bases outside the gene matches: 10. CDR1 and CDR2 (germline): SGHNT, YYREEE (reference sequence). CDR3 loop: CASSPGTSGSFGTDTQYF. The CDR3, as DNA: TGTGCCAGCAGCCCCGGGACTAGCGGGAGTTTTGGGACAGATACGCAGTATTTT.

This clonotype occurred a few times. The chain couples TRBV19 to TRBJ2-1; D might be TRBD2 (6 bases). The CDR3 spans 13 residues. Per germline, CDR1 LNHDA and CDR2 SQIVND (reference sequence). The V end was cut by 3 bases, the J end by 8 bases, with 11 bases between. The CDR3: CASSIPRGYEQFF. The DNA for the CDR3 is TGTGCCAGTAGTATTCCCCGGGGGTATGAGCAGTTCTTC.

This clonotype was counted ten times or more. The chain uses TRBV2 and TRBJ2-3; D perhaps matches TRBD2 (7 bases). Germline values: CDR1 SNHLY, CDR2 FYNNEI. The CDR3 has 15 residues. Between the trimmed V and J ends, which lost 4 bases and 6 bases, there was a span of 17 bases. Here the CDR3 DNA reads TGTGCCAGCAGTGCGGGGGGCGGTCCCGCTGATACGCAGTATTTT. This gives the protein CASSAGGGPADTQYF.

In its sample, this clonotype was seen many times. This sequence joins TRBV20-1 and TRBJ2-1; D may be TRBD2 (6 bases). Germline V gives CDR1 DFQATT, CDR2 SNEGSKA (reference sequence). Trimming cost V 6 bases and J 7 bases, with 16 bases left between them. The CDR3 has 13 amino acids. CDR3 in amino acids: CSAPTRIANEQFF. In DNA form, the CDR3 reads TGCAGTGCACCGACTAGGATCGCGAATGAGCAGTTCTTC.

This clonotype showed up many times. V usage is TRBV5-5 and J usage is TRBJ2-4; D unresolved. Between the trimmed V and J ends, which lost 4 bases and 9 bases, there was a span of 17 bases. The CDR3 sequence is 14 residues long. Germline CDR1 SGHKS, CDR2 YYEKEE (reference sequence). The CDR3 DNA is TGTGCCAGCAGCCCGTCCGGACGAAAGAGCATTCAGTACTTC. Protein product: CASSPSGRKSIQYF.

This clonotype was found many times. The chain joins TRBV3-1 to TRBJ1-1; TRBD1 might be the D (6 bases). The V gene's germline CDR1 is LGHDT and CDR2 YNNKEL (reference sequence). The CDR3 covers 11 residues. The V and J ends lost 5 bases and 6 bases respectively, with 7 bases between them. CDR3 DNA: TGTGCCAGCAGCAACAGGGCTGAAGCTTTCTTT. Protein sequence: CASSNRAEAFF.

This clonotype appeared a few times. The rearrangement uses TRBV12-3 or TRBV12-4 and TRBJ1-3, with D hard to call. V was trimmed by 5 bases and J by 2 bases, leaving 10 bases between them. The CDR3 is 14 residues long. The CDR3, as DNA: TGTGCCAGCAGTCCCGATTCTCCTGGAAACACCATATATTTT. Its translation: CASSPDSPGNTIYF.

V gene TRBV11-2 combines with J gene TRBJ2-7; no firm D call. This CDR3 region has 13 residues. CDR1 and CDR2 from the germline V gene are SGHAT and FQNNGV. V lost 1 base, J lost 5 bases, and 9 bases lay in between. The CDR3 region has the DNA TGTGCCAGCAGCTTAGGTTTCACGGACGAGCAGTACTTC. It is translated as CASSLGFTDEQYF.

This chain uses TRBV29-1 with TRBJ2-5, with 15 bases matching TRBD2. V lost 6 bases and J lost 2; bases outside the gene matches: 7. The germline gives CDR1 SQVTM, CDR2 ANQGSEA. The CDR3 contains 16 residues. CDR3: CSVIRTSGRGQETQYF. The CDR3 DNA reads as TGCAGCGTAATTAGGACTAGCGGGAGGGGGCAAGAGACCCAGTACTTC.

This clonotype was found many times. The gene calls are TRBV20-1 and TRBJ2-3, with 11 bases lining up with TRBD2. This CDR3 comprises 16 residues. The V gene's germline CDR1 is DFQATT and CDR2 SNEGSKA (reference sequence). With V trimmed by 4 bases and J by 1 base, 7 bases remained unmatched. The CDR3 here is CSATLAGGYGTDTQYF. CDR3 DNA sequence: TGCAGTGCTACCTTAGCGGGAGGGTATGGCACAGATACGCAGTATTTT.